This TCR beta chain appears in the sequencing data of a study of T cell responses to AZD1222 COVID-19 vaccine. The method was immunoSEQ multiplex PCR; TCRdb's version includes in-frame clones alone and lacks a portion of them. The table has about 120,000 clones, approximately 90% seen once; the top ten hold approximately 4.2%. This sample comprised peripheral blood, obtained on day 0 of AZD1222 vaccination. The clonotype originates from an adult in good health.

As DNA, the CDR3 is TGTGCCAGCAGCTCGGGGGACATCGCGAACACCGGGGAGCTGTTTTTT. Translating gives CASSSGDIANTGELFF. The chain uses TRBV5-8 and TRBJ2-2; TRBD1 or TRBD2 may be the D gene (6 bases each). The germline V and J ends were trimmed by 3 bases and 0 bases, with 12 bases remaining between them. There are 16 residues in the CDR3. Per germline, CDR1 SGHTS and CDR2 YDEGEE.